Listed below are T cell receptor beta chains from one sample, sequenced in a study of T cell clones after liver transplantation. The table came from immunoSEQ multiplex PCR; TCRdb's copy has only in-frame clones and leaves some out. The data contain tens of thousands of clones, approximately 87% of them seen just once; the ten biggest clones take up under 15%. Material: CD8+ T cells from blood, obtained 12 months after liver transplant. These TCRs come from a human patient who received a liver transplant. Part of the T cell pool may stem from the graft donor. Each CDR3 is given with its conserved first and last residue. A D gene is named only where the DNA matches it firmly. For some rows the clone size is stated as once, few or many, or as a class when expanded; others skip it.

size	D	J	V	CDR3	DNA
.	.	TRBJ2-1	TRBV27	CASSLQGPYNEQFF	TGTGCCAGCAGTTTACAGGGCCCCTACAATGAGCAGTTCTTC
.	.	TRBJ2-1	TRBV25-1	CASSEFRIADNEQFF	TGTGCCAGCAGTGAATTTCGAATTGCCGACAATGAGCAGTTCTTC
.	.	TRBJ2-7	TRBV7-2	CASSLQDSYEQYF	TGTGCCAGCAGCCTCCAGGACTCCTACGAGCAGTACTTC
.	.	TRBJ2-7	TRBV5-1	CASSSSTEAGRFPHEQYF	TGCGCCAGCAGCTCGAGCACCGAAGCGGGCAGATTTCCTCACGAGCAGTACTTC
.	.	TRBJ2-2	TRBV9	CASSALPDTTGELFF	TGTGCCAGCAGCGCCCTGCCTGACACCACCGGGGAGCTGTTTTTT
once	.	TRBJ2-5	TRBV6-9	CASSYGGVAWWETQYF	TGTGCCAGCAGTTATGGGGGTGTAGCGTGGTGGGAGACCCAGTACTTC
.	.	TRBJ1-4	TRBV5-4	CASSPGERLLFF	TGTGCCAGCAGCCCGGGGGAGAGGCTACTGTTTTTT
.	.	TRBJ2-1	TRBV5-4	CASRASESYNEQFF	TGTGCCAGCAGGGCTAGTGAATCCTACAATGAGCAGTTCTTC
.	.	TRBJ1-1	TRBV7-2	CASAQGTEAFF	TGTGCCAGCGCCCAGGGGACTGAAGCTTTCTTT
.	TRBD2	TRBJ2-1	TRBV4-3	CASSRPSGGNNEQFF	TGCGCCAGCAGCCGGCCTAGCGGGGGTAACAATGAGCAGTTCTTC
.	.	TRBJ2-7	TRBV7-9	CASTPGGTTYEQYF	TGTGCCAGCACCCCAGGGGGGACGACCTACGAGCAGTACTTC
.	.	TRBJ1-1	TRBV11-1	CASSLGVMNTEAFF	TGTGCCAGCAGCCTAGGCGTGATGAACACTGAAGCTTTCTTT
.	TRBD2	TRBJ2-5	TRBV7-8	CASSDGPGTSGPSGETQYF	TGTGCCAGCAGCGACGGTCCCGGGACTAGCGGGCCGTCCGGAGAGACCCAGTACTTC
.	.	TRBJ2-7	TRBV5-5	CASSLGMASSYEQYF	TGTGCCAGCAGCTTGGGGATGGCCTCGAGCTACGAGCAGTACTTC
once	.	TRBJ1-3	TRBV11-2	CATRGVGNTIYF	TGTGCCACGAGGGGAGTCGGAAACACCATATATTTT
.	TRBD2	TRBJ2-5	TRBV6-6	CASSYSASGSQETQYF	TGTGCCAGCAGTTACTCCGCTAGCGGGAGTCAAGAGACCCAGTACTTC
.	.	TRBJ2-7	TRBV28	CASRGLPTYEQYF	TGTGCCAGCAGAGGCCTCCCAACCTACGAGCAGTACTTC
.	.	TRBJ2-3	TRBV4-3	CASSQGPGGIDTQYF	TGCGCCAGCAGCCAAGGCCCTGGGGGAATAGATACGCAGTATTTT
.	.	TRBJ1-2	TRBV6-1	CASSFGTYGYTF	TGTGCCAGCAGTTTCGGGACTTATGGCTACACCTTC
.	TRBD2	TRBJ2-1	TRBV11-2	CASSLLGAGGVTYNEQFF	TGTGCCAGCAGCTTATTAGGGGCGGGGGGAGTGACCTACAATGAGCAGTTCTTC
.	.	TRBJ1-5	TRBV9	CASSVGSNQPQHF	TGTGCCAGCAGCGTAGGAAGCAATCAGCCCCAGCATTTT
.	.	TRBJ1-1	TRBV7-8	CASSDDLVMYTEAFF	TGTGCCAGCAGCGACGACCTGGTGATGTACACTGAAGCTTTCTTT
.	.	TRBJ2-7	TRBV7-6	CASSLVASEQYF	TGTGCCAGCAGCTTAGTGGCCTCCGAGCAGTACTTC
.	TRBD2	TRBJ2-7	TRBV5-1	CASSLSAGVLIEQYF	TGCGCCAGCAGCTTGTCCGCGGGAGTTCTTATTGAGCAGTACTTC
.	TRBD2	TRBJ2-1	TRBV7-2	CASSLDLSGAYNEQFF	TGTGCCAGCAGCTTAGATCTTAGCGGGGCTTACAATGAGCAGTTCTTC
.	.	TRBJ2-1	TRBV7-2	CASSLDPYNEQFF	TGTGCCAGCAGCTTGGACCCCTACAATGAGCAGTTCTTC
.	.	TRBJ1-2	TRBV27	CASSSLRGSLYGYTF	TGTGCCAGCAGTTCGCTAAGGGGTTCCCTCTATGGCTACACCTTC
.	.	TRBJ2-7	TRBV13	CASSLVKGNEQYF	TGTGCCAGCAGCTTAGTAAAGGGGAACGAGCAGTACTTC
few	.	TRBJ2-2	TRBV6-5	CASSTGQHLTGELFF	TGTGCCAGCAGTACTGGACAGCATCTCACCGGGGAGCTGTTTTTT
.	TRBD1	TRBJ1-2	TRBV4-1	CASSQGQGNGYTF	TGCGCCAGCAGCCAAGGACAGGGGAATGGCTACACCTTC
.	.	TRBJ2-7	TRBV5-1	CASSLGPRYEQYF	TGCGCCAGCAGCTTGGGGCCACGCTACGAGCAGTACTTC
.	.	TRBJ2-7	TRBV27	CASSPQTPGSYEQYF	TGTGCCAGCAGTCCACAGACACCGGGGTCCTACGAGCAGTACTTC
.	.	TRBJ1-1	TRBV4-3	CASSQEWISERANTEAFF	TGCGCCAGCAGCCAAGAGTGGATCTCCGAACGGGCGAACACTGAAGCTTTCTTT
.	.	TRBJ1-4	TRBV6-1	CASSEATMEKLFF	TGTGCCAGCAGTGAAGCCACGATGGAAAAACTGTTTTTT
.	.	TRBJ2-2	TRBV27	CASSSREAANTGELFF	TGTGCCAGCAGTTCTCGGGAAGCCGCGAACACCGGGGAGCTGTTTTTT
.	.	TRBJ1-1	TRBV7-9	CASSPFGWAEAFF	TGTGCCAGCAGCCCTTTTGGGTGGGCTGAAGCTTTCTTT
.	TRBD1	TRBJ1-1	TRBV19	CASTLGQTTFMAFF	TGTGCCAGTACCCTGGGACAGACAACTTTTATGGCTTTCTTT
.	.	TRBJ1-5	TRBV5-1	CASSFRTGHWPQHF	TGCGCCAGCAGCTTCCGAACAGGGCATTGGCCCCAGCATTTT
.	TRBD1	TRBJ1-1	TRBV9	CASSSQGVNTEAFF	TGTGCCAGCAGCTCACAGGGGGTGAACACTGAAGCTTTCTTT
.	.	TRBJ2-3	TRBV4-1	CASSQMDLTDTQYF	TGCGCCAGCAGCCAGATGGACCTCACAGATACGCAGTATTTT
once	TRBD1	TRBJ1-2	TRBV28	CASSQPYRDSYYGYTF	TGTGCCAGCAGTCAACCGTACCGGGACAGCTACTATGGCTACACCTTC
.	.	TRBJ1-2	TRBV29-1	CSVEDRGRGMVPWSYTF	TGCAGCGTTGAAGATCGTGGGAGGGGGATGGTTCCATGGAGCTACACCTTC
few	.	TRBJ1-2	TRBV5-1	CASSFWGDGYTF	TGCGCCAGCAGCTTTTGGGGCGATGGCTACACCTTC
once	TRBD2	TRBJ2-3	TRBV27	CASSFGGVSTDTQYF	TGTGCCAGCAGTTTTGGGGGGGTGAGCACAGATACGCAGTATTTT
.	TRBD1	TRBJ1-2	TRBV29-1	CSADIGDSDGYTF	TGCAGCGCTGATATTGGGGACAGTGATGGCTACACCTTC
.	.	TRBJ2-1	TRBV7-6	CASSLPVGNVAEQFF	TGTGCCAGCAGTCTTCCTGTTGGGAACGTGGCGGAGCAGTTCTTC
.	.	TRBJ1-2	TRBV5-6	CASSLSPGDYGYTF	TGTGCCAGCAGCTTGTCTCCAGGGGACTATGGCTACACCTTC
.	TRBD2	TRBJ2-7	TRBV27	CASSLAGGYEQYF	TGTGCCAGCAGCCTAGCGGGAGGGTACGAGCAGTACTTC